This is a list of T cell receptor beta chains from one sample in a study of blood T cell repertoires in COVID-19. Assay: immunoSEQ multiplex PCR; the TCRdb copy retains only in-frame clones and omits some. This sample has some 140,000 clones, with 70% to 85% found just once. The sequenced sample was peripheral blood. The receptors were gathered from a man in his fifties or sixties with acute or convalescent COVID-19. Both conserved end residues are part of each CDR3. The D gene is left open where the match is weak.

v_gene: TRBV28; d_gene: -; j_gene: TRBJ1-2; CDR3aa: CASRPILDGYTF
v_gene: TRBV20-1; d_gene: -; j_gene: TRBJ2-7; CDR3aa: CSASTGTRGAEQYF
v_gene: TRBV6-5; d_gene: -; j_gene: TRBJ2-7; CDR3aa: CASLTGVRSSYEQYF
v_gene: TRBV9; d_gene: -; j_gene: TRBJ2-2; CDR3aa: CASSAPIGVGGTGELFF
v_gene: TRBV7-6; d_gene: -; j_gene: TRBJ1-5; CDR3aa: CASSWNRAEPQHF
v_gene: TRBV7-8; d_gene: TRBD2; j_gene: TRBJ2-1; CDR3aa: CASSLPPGGTYNEQFF
v_gene: TRBV9; d_gene: -; j_gene: TRBJ2-1; CDR3aa: CASGANAASSYNEQFF
v_gene: TRBV7-2; d_gene: -; j_gene: TRBJ2-7; CDR3aa: CASSWRPSSGEQYF
v_gene: TRBV2; d_gene: -; j_gene: TRBJ2-2; CDR3aa: CASSLDWNTGELFF
v_gene: TRBV19; d_gene: -; j_gene: TRBJ2-7; CDR3aa: CAKYIGGSGDEQYF